Sequencing of this T cell receptor beta chain was carried out in a study of cytomegalovirus exposure and HLA in healthy donors. TCRdb keeps only in-frame clones here, not all; method: immunoSEQ multiplex PCR. This sample carries a few hundred thousand clones, around 89% of them seen once, and the ten largest clones take about 0.99%. Per the germline V gene, CDR1 is SGHDT and CDR2 is YYEEEE. Trimming left V 2 bases short and J 6 bases short, with 18 bases between. CDR3 length: 16 residues. The sequence came from a woman younger than 35 in good health and CMV-seronegative. The chain links TRBV5-6 to TRBJ1-5, with D perhaps matching TRBD1 (5 bases). Sequencing was done on a sample of PBMCs. The CDR3 region is CASSLWQGRSIQPQHF. CDR3 in DNA: TGTGCCAGCAGCTTATGGCAGGGCCGTTCGATTCAGCCCCAGCATTTT.